This T cell receptor beta chain stems from a study of T cell changes during pregnancy in multiple sclerosis. Sequenced by immunoSEQ multiplex PCR; TCRdb stores in-frame clones only, minus some. The profile shows about 75,000 clones, about 89% of them singletons. The CDR3 is 16 residues long. Germline V lookup: CDR1 MDHEN, CDR2 SYDVKM. Between the trimmed V and J ends, which lost 4 bases and 1 base, there was a span of 16 bases. Specimen: peripheral blood, collected in the first trimester of pregnancy. The receptor's source is a female donor in good health, enrolled as a control in a pregnancy study. This chain joins TRBV28 and TRBJ1-2, with D possibly TRBD1 on 6 matching bases. Here the CDR3 reads CASSSWGRGNNYGYTF. DNA for the CDR3: TGTGCCAGCAGTTCCTGGGGGCGCGGAAATAACTATGGCTACACCTTC.